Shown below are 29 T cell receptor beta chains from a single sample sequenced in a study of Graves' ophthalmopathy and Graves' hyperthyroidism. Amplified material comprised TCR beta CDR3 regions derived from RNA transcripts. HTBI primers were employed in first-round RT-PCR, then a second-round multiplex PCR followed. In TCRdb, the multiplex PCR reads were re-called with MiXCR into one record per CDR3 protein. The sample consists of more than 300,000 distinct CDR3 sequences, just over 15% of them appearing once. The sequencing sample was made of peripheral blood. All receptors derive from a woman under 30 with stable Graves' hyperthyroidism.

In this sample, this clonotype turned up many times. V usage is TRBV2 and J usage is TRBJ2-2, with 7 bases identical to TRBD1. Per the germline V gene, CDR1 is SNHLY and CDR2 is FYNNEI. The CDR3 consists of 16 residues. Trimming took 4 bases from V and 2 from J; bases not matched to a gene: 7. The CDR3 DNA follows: TGTGCCAGCAGTGCACACCGGGACAGCAACACCGGGGAGCTGTTTTTT. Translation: CASSAHRDSNTGELFF. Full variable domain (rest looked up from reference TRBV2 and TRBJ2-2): EPEVTQTPSHQVTQMGQEVILRCVPISNHLYFYWYRQILGQKVEFLVSFYNNEISEKSEIFDDQFSVERPDGSNFTLKIRSTKLEDSAMYFCASSAHRDSNTGELFFGEGSRLTVL.

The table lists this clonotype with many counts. The CDR3 reads CRGTGYLHGYTF. In DNA, the CDR3 is TGCAGGGGGACAGGTTATTTGCATGGCTACACCTTC. The chain is built from TRBV29-1 and TRBJ1-2; 8 bases are shared with TRBD1. The germline V gene has CDR1 SQVTM and CDR2 ANQGSEA. This CDR3 is 12 amino acids long.

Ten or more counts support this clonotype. The CDR3 DNA sequence: TGTGCCAGCAGTCGAGGGGCCACACACAGGGGCAATCAGCCCCAGCATTTT. It translates to CASSRGATHRGNQPQHF. The chain uses TRBV28 and TRBJ1-5; D might be TRBD1 (6 bases). The germline gives CDR1 MDHEN, CDR2 SYDVKM. Trimming cost V 5 bases and J 2 bases, with 19 bases left between them. The CDR3 covers 17 residues.

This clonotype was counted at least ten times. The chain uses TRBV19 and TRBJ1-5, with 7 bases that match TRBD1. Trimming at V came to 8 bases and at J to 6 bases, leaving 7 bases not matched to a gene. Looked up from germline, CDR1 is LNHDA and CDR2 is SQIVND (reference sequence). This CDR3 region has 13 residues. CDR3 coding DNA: TGTGCCAGTGAAGACAGGGTAGGTCAGCCCCAGCATTTT. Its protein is CASEDRVGQPQHF.

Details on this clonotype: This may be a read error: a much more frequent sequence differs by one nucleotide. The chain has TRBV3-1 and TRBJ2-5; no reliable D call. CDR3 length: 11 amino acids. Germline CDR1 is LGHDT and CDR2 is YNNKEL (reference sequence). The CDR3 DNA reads TGTGCCAGCAGCCCTCTTCGGATGGACCACTTC. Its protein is CASSPLRMDHF.

The CDR3 DNA reads TGTGCCAGCAGTTACGGGACAGGGGGACGAGAGACCCAGTACTTC. It yields the protein CASSYGTGGRETQYF. The chain carries TRBV6-5 and TRBJ2-5, with 11 bases fitting TRBD1. The CDR3 is 15 amino acids. The germline CDR1 and CDR2 sequences are MNHEY and SVGAGI. V lost 2 bases and J lost 4; bases outside the gene matches: 3.

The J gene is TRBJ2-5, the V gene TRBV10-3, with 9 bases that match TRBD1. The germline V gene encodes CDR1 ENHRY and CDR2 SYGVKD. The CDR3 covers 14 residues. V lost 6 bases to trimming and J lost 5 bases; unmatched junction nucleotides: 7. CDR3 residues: CAIRQGQGGETQYF. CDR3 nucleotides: TGTGCCATCAGGCAGGGACAGGGCGGGGAGACCCAGTACTTC.

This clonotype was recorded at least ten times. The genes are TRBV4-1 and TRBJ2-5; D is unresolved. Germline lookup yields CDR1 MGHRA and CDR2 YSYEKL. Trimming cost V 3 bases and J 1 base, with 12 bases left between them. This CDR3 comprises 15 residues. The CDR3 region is CASSHPGRIQETQYF. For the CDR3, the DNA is TGCGCCAGCAGCCACCCCGGACGGATCCAAGAGACCCAGTACTTC.

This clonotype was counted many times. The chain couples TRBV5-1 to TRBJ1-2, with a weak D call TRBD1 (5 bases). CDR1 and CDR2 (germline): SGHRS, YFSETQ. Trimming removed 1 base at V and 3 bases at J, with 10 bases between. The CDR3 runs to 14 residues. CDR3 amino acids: CASSLRGLYYGYTF. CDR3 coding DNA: TGCGCCAGCAGCTTGAGGGGACTCTACTATGGCTACACCTTC.

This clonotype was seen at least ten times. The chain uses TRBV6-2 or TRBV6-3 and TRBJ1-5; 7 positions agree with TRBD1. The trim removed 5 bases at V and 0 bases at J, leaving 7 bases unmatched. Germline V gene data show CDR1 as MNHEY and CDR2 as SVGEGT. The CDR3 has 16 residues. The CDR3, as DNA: TGTGCCAGCAGTCGTGGGACAGCCTATAGCAATCAGCCCCAGCATTTT. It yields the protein CASSRGTAYSNQPQHF.

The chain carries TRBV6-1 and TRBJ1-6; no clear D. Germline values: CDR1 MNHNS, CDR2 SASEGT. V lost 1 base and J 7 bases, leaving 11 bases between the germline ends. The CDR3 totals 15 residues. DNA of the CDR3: TGTGCCAGCAGTGAAGTGAGAGGTACCAATTCACCCCTCCACTTT. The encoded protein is CASSEVRGTNSPLHF.

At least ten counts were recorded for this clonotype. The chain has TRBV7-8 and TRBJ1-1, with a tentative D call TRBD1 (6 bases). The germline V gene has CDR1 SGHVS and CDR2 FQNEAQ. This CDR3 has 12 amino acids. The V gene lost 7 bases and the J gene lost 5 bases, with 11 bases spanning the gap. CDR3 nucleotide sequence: TGTGCCAGCACCCTCCAGGGGACTGAAGCTTTCTTT. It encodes CASTLQGTEAFF.

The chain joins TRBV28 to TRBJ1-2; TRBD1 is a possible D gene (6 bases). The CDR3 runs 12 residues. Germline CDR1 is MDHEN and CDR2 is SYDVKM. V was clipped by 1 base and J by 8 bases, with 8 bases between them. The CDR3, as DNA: TGTGCCAGCAGTTTATCAGGGGAGGGCTACACCTTC. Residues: CASSLSGEGYTF.

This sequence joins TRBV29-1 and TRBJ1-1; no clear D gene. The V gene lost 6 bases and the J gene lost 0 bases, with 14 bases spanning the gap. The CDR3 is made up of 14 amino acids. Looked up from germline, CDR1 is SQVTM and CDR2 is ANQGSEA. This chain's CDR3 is CSVEVVAMNTEAFF. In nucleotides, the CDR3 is TGCAGCGTGGAGGTGGTGGCAATGAACACTGAAGCTTTCTTT.

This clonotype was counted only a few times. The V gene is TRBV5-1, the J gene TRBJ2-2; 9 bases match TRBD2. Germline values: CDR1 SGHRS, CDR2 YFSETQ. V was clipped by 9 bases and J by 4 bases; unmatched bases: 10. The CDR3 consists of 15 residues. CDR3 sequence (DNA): TGCGCCACTTCGGGGCTAGCGGGAAGCACCGGGGAGCTGTTTTTT. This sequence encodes CATSGLAGSTGELFF.

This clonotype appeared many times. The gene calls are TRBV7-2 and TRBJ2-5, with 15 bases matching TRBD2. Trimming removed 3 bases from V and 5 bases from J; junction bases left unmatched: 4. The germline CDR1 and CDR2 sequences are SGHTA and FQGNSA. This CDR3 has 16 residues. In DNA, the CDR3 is TGTGCCAGCAGCTTGGGACTAGCGGGGGGTGGCGAGACCCAGTACTTC. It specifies CASSLGLAGGGETQYF.

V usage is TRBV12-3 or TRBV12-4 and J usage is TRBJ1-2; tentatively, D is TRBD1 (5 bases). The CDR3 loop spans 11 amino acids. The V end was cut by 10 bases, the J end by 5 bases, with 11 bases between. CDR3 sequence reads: CATREGYGYTF. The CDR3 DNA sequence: TGTGCCACCAGGGAAGGGTATGGCTACACCTTC.

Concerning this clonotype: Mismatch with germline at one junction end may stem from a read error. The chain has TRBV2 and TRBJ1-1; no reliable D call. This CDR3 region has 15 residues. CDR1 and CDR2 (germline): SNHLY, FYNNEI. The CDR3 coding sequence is TGTGCCAGCGGACCGGGTGGGCTGGGGAACACTGATGCTTTCTTT. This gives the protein CASGPGGLGNTDAFF.

The CDR3 loop reads CASRPPWGEGEQYF. The CDR3 DNA sequence: TGTGCCAGCAGGCCACCATGGGGAGAAGGGGAGCAGTACTTC. The chain joins TRBV27 to TRBJ2-7; D may be TRBD2 (5 bases). The CDR3 runs to 14 residues. Trimming took 6 bases from V and 7 from J, leaving 19 bases between them. Germline CDR1 MNHEY, CDR2 SMNVEV (reference sequence).

CDR3 residues: CASSPRGGTMWPQHF. Written as DNA, the CDR3 is TGTGCCAGCAGTCCCCGGGGCGGGACAATGTGGCCCCAGCATTTT. The chain is built from TRBV6-1 and TRBJ1-5, with D tentatively TRBD1 (6 bases). The CDR3 loop spans 15 amino acids. Trimming took off 5 bases at V and 9 bases at J, with 20 bases between the two ends. CDR1 is MNHNS and CDR2 is SASEGT in the germline V gene.

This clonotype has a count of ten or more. As DNA, the CDR3 is TGTGCCAGCAGCTCTCGGACAGAGAACACTGAAGCTTTCTTT. Translation gives CASSSRTENTEAFF. The genes are TRBV7-9 and TRBJ1-1, with a possible D match to TRBD1 (6 bases). The CDR3 loop spans 14 amino acids. Trimming cost V 4 bases and J 1 base, with 10 bases left between them. Germline CDR1 reads SEHNR; CDR2 reads FQNEAQ (reference sequence).

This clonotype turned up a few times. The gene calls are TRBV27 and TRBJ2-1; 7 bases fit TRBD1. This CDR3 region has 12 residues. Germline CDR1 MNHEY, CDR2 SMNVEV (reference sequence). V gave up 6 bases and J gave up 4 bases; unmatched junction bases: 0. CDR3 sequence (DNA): TGTGCCAGCAGGACAGGGTACAATGAGCAGTTCTTC. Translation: CASRTGYNEQFF.

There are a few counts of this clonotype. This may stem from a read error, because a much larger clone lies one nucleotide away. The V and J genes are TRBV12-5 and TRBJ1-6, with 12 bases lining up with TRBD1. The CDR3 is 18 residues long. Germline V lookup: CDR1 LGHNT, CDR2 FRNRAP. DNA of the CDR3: TGTGCTAGTGGTCGGACCCCGGGGACAGGGGGCCTAAATTCACACCTCCACTTT. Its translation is CASGRTPGTGGLNSHLHF.

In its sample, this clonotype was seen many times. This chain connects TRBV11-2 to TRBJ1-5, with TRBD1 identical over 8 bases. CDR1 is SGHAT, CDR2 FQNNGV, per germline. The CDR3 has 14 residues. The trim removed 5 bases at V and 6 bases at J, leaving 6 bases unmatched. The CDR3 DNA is TGTGCCAGCAGCCGAGACAGGGGCGGTCAGCCCCAGCATTTT. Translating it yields CASSRDRGGQPQHF.

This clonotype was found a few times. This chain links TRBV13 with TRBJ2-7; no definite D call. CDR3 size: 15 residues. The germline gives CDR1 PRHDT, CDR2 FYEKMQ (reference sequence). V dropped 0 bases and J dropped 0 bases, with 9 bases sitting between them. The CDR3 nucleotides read TGTGCCAGCAGCTTAGGTCCAGATAGCTCCTACGAGCAGTACTTC. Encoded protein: CASSLGPDSSYEQYF.

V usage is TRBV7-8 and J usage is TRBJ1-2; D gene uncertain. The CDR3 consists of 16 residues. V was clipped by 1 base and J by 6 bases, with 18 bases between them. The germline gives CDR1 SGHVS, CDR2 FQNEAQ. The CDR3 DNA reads TGTGCCAGCAGCTTAGAAACAACAATTATGTCGAATGGCTACACCTTC. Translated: CASSLETTIMSNGYTF.

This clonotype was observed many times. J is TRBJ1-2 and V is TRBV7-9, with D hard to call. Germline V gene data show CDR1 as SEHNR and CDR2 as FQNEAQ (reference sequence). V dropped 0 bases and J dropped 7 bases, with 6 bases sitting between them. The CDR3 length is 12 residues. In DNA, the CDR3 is TGTGCCAGCAGCTTAGCGACGGGTGGCTACACCTTC. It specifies CASSLATGGYTF.

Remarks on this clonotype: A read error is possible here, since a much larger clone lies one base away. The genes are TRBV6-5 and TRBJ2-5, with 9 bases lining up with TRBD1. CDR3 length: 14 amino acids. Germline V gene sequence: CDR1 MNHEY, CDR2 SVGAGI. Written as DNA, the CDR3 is TGTGCCAGCAGTCTACAGGGGGCACGAGAGACCAAGTACTTC. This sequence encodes CASSLQGARETKYF.

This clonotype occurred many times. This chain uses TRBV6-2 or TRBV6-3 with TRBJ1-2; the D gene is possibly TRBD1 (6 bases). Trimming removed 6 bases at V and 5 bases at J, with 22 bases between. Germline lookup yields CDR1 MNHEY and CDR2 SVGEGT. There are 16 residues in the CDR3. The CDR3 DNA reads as TGTGCCAGCAGCGTGGACAGCTCCGTCCTTCCATATGGCTACACCTTC. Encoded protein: CASSVDSSVLPYGYTF.